A selection of T cell receptor beta chains follows, all from one sample in a study of shared clonotypes between healthy human individuals. The table came from immunoSEQ multiplex PCR; TCRdb's copy has only in-frame clones and leaves some out. The sample has roughly 660,000 clones, 90% seen once. What was sequenced was memory CD8+ T cells from PBMCs. These receptors all stem from a man younger than 35 in good health. Some clones in this sample may be carry-over from other donors' samples. CDR3s include the opening cysteine and the closing phenylalanine or tryptophan. The order of the fields is D gene, J gene, V gene, clone size, CDR3 protein, CDR3 DNA. The D gene is left open where the match is weak. The size of a clone is reported for some rows only, either as once, few or many, or as a class for expanded clones.

>TRBD2|TRBJ2-1|TRBV6-6|.
CASRGLRTSGDNEQFF
TGTGCCAGCAGGGGGTTGAGAACTAGCGGAGACAATGAGCAGTTCTTC
>.|TRBJ1-6|TRBV11-2|.
CASSLRQVVGPLHF
TGTGCCAGCAGCTTACGACAGGTAGTGGGCCCCCTCCACTTT
>.|TRBJ2-1|TRBV4-3|.
CASSQEPTIYGEQFF
TGCGCCAGCAGCCAAGAACCCACCATCTACGGTGAGCAGTTCTTC
>.|TRBJ2-1|TRBV19|.
CASSIARSLPNEQFF
TGTGCCAGTAGTATTGCTCGGTCGTTGCCCAATGAGCAGTTCTTC
>.|TRBJ1-1|TRBV7-9|.
CASSVSAGVYTEAFF
TGTGCCAGCAGCGTTAGCGCAGGGGTATACACTGAAGCTTTCTTT
>.|TRBJ2-1|TRBV18|.
CASSSSRTLDSYNEQFF
TGTGCCAGCTCATCAAGCAGGACACTAGACTCCTACAATGAGCAGTTCTTC
>.|TRBJ1-1|TRBV19|.
CASSPDNTEAFF
TGTGCCAGTAGCCCCGATAACACTGAAGCTTTCTTT
>TRBD2|TRBJ2-1|TRBV9|.
CASSAKTSGSYNEQFF
TGTGCCAGCAGCGCCAAGACTAGCGGCTCCTACAATGAGCAGTTCTTC
>.|TRBJ2-6|TRBV9|.
CASSRSGANVLTF
TGTGCCAGCAGCCGGTCTGGGGCCAACGTCCTGACTTTC
>TRBD2|TRBJ2-6|TRBV27|.
CASSSRLAGGLSGANVLTF
TGTGCCAGCAGTTCACGACTAGCGGGAGGGCTCTCTGGGGCCAACGTCCTGACTTTC
>.|TRBJ2-5|TRBV7-3|.
CASSLTFGGEGETQYF
TGTGCCAGCAGCTTAACTTTCGGGGGAGAGGGAGAGACCCAGTACTTC
>TRBD1|TRBJ2-6|TRBV28|.
CASSLSSGGGISGANVLTF
TGTGCCAGCAGTTTATCGTCAGGGGGCGGTATTTCTGGGGCCAACGTCCTGACTTTC
>TRBD2|TRBJ2-2|TRBV5-5|.
CASRPFSGGPDTGELFF
TGTGCCAGCAGACCCTTCTCGGGAGGGCCAGATACCGGGGAGCTGTTTTTT
>.|TRBJ2-1|TRBV7-6|.
CASSLLSGNEQFF
TGTGCCAGCAGCTTATTATCGGGCAATGAGCAGTTCTTC
>.|TRBJ1-1|TRBV30|.
CALERVSNTEAFF
TGTGCCTTGGAGCGGGTGTCGAACACTGAAGCTTTCTTT
>.|TRBJ2-7|TRBV5-6|once
CASSKGQLSYEQYF
TGTGCCAGCAGCAAGGGACAACTCTCCTACGAGCAGTACTTC
>TRBD1|TRBJ1-3|TRBV2|once
CASRHKGAAGNTIYF
TGTGCCAGCAGACACAAGGGGGCTGCTGGAAACACCATATATTTT
>TRBD2|TRBJ2-7|TRBV27|.
CASSFLSSGSYEQYF
TGTGCCAGCAGTTTTCTGTCTAGCGGCTCCTACGAGCAGTACTTC
>.|TRBJ1-1|TRBV28|.
CASSLQNWSRTEAFF
TGTGCCAGCAGTTTGCAAAATTGGAGCCGAACTGAAGCTTTCTTT
>.|TRBJ2-5|TRBV7-9|.
CAGGADEETQYF
TGTGCCGGTGGGGCGGACGAAGAGACCCAGTACTTC
>.|TRBJ2-6|TRBV27|.
CASSRITNPISGANVLTF
TGTGCCAGCAGTAGGATAACCAACCCGATCTCTGGGGCCAACGTCCTGACTTTC
>.|TRBJ2-1|TRBV6-1|.
CASTEGAGDYNEQFF
TGTGCCAGCACCGAAGGTGCAGGGGACTACAATGAGCAGTTCTTC
>.|TRBJ1-1|TRBV10-3|.
CAIREGGNTEAFF
TGTGCCATCAGGGAGGGGGGCAACACTGAAGCTTTCTTT
>.|TRBJ2-1|TRBV7-9|.
CASSSFGQSYNEQFF
TGTGCCAGCAGCTCCTTCGGACAGTCCTACAATGAGCAGTTCTTC
>TRBD2|TRBJ2-3|TRBV4-2|.
CASSQDFLAGGSADTQYF
TGTGCCAGCAGCCAAGATTTCCTGGCGGGAGGTTCCGCAGATACGCAGTATTTT
>.|TRBJ2-1|TRBV6-1|few
CASSEALGSGDIKFF
TGTGCCAGCAGTGAAGCTCTGGGGAGCGGGGACATCAAGTTCTTC
>.|TRBJ2-6|TRBV5-1|once
CASSLASKPITSGANVLTF
TGCGCCAGCAGCTTGGCAAGCAAACCAATTACGTCTGGGGCCAACGTCCTGACTTTC
>TRBD1|TRBJ1-1|TRBV5-1|few
CASSLPGRTGSTEAFF
TGCGCCAGCAGCTTACCCGGTCGGACAGGGAGCACTGAAGCTTTCTTT
>.|TRBJ2-5|TRBV13|.
CASSPRGPGKTQYF
TGTGCCAGCAGCCCCCGAGGACCAGGGAAGACCCAGTACTTC
>TRBD2|TRBJ2-2|TRBV15|.
CATSRDWAGVNTGELFF
TGTGCCACCAGCAGAGATTGGGCGGGAGTTAACACCGGGGAGCTGTTTTTT
>.|TRBJ2-7|TRBV27|.
CASRDDGYEQYF
TGTGCCAGCAGAGACGACGGTTACGAGCAGTACTTC
>TRBD1|TRBJ1-4|TRBV7-9|.
CASSDATGLVEKLFF
TGTGCCAGCAGCGACGCGACAGGGTTGGTTGAAAAACTGTTTTTT
>TRBD1|TRBJ1-2|TRBV19|.
CASSEPGTGYGYTF
TGTGCCAGTAGTGAACCAGGGACAGGCTATGGCTACACCTTC
>.|TRBJ2-7|TRBV14|.
CASSYGYEQYF
TGTGCCAGCAGCTACGGATACGAGCAGTACTTC
>.|TRBJ2-7|TRBV28|.
CASSTRGYEQYF
TGTGCCAGCAGTACCCGGGGCTACGAGCAGTACTTC
>.|TRBJ2-4|TRBV4-1|.
CASSHPTVAKNIQYF
TGCGCCAGCAGCCATCCTACGGTAGCCAAAAACATTCAGTACTTC
>.|TRBJ1-5|TRBV30|.
CAWSLSPQGTQPQHF
TGTGCCTGGAGTCTATCCCCTCAGGGGACTCAGCCCCAGCATTTT
>TRBD1|TRBJ2-1|TRBV7-9|.
CASSSATGYNEQFF
TGTGCCAGCAGCTCGGCGACAGGGTACAATGAGCAGTTCTTC
>TRBD2|TRBJ2-7|TRBV7-6|many
CASSLGTSGVGEQYF
TGTGCCAGCAGCTTAGGGACTAGCGGGGTCGGGGAGCAGTACTTC
>.|TRBJ2-7|TRBV28|.
CASSFTYEQYF
TGTGCCAGCAGTTTTACTTACGAGCAGTACTTC
>.|TRBJ1-6|TRBV5-1|.
CASSLGGSPLHF
TGCGCCAGCAGCTTGGGTGGTTCACCCCTCCACTTT
>.|TRBJ2-7|TRBV5-4|.
CASSQGAYEQYF
TGTGCCAGCAGCCAAGGGGCCTACGAGCAGTACTTC
>.|TRBJ2-1|TRBV29-1|.
CSVETRGRNEQFF
TGCAGCGTTGAAACCAGGGGGAGGAATGAGCAGTTCTTC
>TRBD1|TRBJ1-3|TRBV11-2|few
CASSLGTGLGNTIYF
TGTGCCAGCAGCTTGGGGACAGGGCTGGGAAACACCATATATTTT
>.|TRBJ2-7|TRBV5-6|.
CASSLATWGGEQYF
TGTGCCAGCAGCTTGGCGACTTGGGGAGGAGAGCAGTACTTC
>TRBD1|TRBJ2-7|TRBV30|.
CAWSPRQGYEQYF
TGTGCCTGGAGTCCCCGACAGGGTTACGAGCAGTACTTC
>TRBD1|TRBJ2-5|TRBV6-1|.
CASDTVDRVEETQYF
TGTGCCAGCGACACCGTGGACAGGGTAGAAGAGACCCAGTACTTC
>TRBD1|TRBJ2-7|TRBV27|.
CASRSRQGGAEQYF
TGTGCCAGCAGAAGCCGACAGGGGGGAGCCGAGCAGTACTTC